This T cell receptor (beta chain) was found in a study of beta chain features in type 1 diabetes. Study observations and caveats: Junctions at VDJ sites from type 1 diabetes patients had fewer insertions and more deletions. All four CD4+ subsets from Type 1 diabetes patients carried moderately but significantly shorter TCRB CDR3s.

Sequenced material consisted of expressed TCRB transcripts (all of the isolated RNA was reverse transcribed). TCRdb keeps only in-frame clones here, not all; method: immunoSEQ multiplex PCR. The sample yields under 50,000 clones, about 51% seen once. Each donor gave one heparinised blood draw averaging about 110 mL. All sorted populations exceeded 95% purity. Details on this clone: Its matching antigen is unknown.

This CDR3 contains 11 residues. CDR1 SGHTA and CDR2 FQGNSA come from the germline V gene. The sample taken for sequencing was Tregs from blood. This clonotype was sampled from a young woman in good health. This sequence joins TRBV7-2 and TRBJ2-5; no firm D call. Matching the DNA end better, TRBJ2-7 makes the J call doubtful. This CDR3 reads CASSNRYEQYF. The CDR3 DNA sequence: TGTGCCAGCAGCAACCGATACGAGCAGTACTTC.